This TCR beta chain appears in the sequencing data of a study of control samples from healthy donors and cancer patients. The germline V gene has CDR1 MNHEY and CDR2 SMNVEV (reference sequence). This CDR3 comprises 15 residues. V was clipped by 2 bases and J by 4 bases, with 12 bases between them. The data were produced by immunoSEQ multiplex PCR, yet TCRdb's version contains in-frame clones alone and is incomplete. The sample has over 100,000 clones, around nine tenths seen once. The chain has TRBV27 and TRBJ2-1, with D unresolved. Sequenced input: blood. The clonotype originates from a man aged 18 to 35 in good health. CDR3 nucleotide sequence: TGTGCCAGCAGTTTAATGGAAGATCGTTACAATGAGCAGTTCTTC. Residues: CASSLMEDRYNEQFF.